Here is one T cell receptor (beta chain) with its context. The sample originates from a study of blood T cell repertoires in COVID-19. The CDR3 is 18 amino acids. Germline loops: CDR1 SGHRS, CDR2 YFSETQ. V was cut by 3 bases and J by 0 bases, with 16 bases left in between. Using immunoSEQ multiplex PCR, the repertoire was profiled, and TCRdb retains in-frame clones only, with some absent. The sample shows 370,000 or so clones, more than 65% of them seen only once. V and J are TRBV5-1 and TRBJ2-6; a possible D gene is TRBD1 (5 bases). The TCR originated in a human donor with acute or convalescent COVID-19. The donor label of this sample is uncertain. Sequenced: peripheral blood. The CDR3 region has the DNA TGCGCCAGCAGCTCCACTGGGGCGCCGGTCTCTGGGGCCAACGTCCTGACTTTC. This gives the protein CASSSTGAPVSGANVLTF. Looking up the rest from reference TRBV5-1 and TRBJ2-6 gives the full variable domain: KAGVTQTPRYLIKTRGQQVTLSCSPISGHRSVSWYQQTPGQGLQFLFEYFSETQRNKGNFPGRFSGRQFSNSRSEMNVSTLELGDSALYLCASSSTGAPVSGANVLTFGAGSRLTVL.